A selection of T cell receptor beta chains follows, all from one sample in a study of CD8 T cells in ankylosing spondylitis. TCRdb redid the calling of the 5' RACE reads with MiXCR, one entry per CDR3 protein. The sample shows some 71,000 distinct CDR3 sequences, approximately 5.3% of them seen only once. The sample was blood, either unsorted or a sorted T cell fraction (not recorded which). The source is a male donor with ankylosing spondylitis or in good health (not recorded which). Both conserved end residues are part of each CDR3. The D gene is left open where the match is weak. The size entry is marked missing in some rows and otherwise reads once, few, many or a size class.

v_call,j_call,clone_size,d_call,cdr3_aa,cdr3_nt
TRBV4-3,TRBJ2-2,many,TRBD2,CASSQNTPRTSGDTGELFF,TGCGCCAGCAGCCAAAATACACCCCGGACTAGCGGGGACACCGGGGAGCTGTTTTTT
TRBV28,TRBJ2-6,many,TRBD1,CASSQTGAGANVLTF,TGTGCCAGCAGCCAGACAGGGGCCGGGGCCAACGTCCTGACTTTC
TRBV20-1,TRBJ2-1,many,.,CSARLLGTPYNEQFF,TGCAGTGCTAGACTCCTCGGGACCCCGTACAATGAGCAGTTCTTC
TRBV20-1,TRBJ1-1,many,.,CSARDQANTEAFF,TGCAGTGCTAGAGATCAGGCGAACACTGAAGCTTTCTTT
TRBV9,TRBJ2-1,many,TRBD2,CASSVFGTTPVVEQFF,TGTGCCAGCAGCGTATTTGGGACTACTCCGGTCGTTGAGCAGTTCTTC
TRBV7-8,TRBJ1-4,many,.,CASSPLLWAVNEKLFF,TGTGCCAGCAGCCCCCTGTTGTGGGCTGTGAATGAAAAACTGTTTTTT
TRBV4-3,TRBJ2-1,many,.,CASSQGTGFSYNEQFF,TGCGCCAGCAGCCAAGGGACGGGGTTCTCCTACAATGAGCAGTTCTTC
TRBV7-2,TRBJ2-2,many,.,CASSLARSSTGELFF,TGTGCCAGCAGCTTAGCCCGGAGTAGTACCGGGGAGCTGTTTTTT
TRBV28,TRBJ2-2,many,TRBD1,CASSLDRGLTGELFF,TGTGCCAGCAGTTTAGACAGGGGGCTGACCGGGGAGCTGTTTTTT
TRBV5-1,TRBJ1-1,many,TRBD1,CASSRGQASNTEAFF,TGCGCCAGCAGCAGAGGACAGGCCTCGAACACTGAAGCTTTCTTT
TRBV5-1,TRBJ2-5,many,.,CASSLARGEWETQYF,TGCGCCAGCAGCTTGGCAAGGGGCGAGTGGGAGACCCAGTACTTC
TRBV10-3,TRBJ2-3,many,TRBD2,CAISDAGGSSSTDTQYF,TGTGCCATCAGTGACGCGGGGGGGTCGTCAAGCACAGATACGCAGTATTTT
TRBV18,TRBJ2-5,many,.,CASSPQPQETQYF,TGTGCCAGCTCACCACAGCCCCAAGAGACCCAGTACTTC
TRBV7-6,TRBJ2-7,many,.,CASSPIAGTSYEQYF,TGTGCCAGCAGCCCAATTGCCGGGACATCGTACGAGCAGTACTTC
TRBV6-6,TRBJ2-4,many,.,CASSYPGLGIQYF,TGTGCCAGCAGTTACCCCGGACTGGGTATTCAGTACTTC
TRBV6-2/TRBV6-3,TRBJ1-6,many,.,CASKDVGVRSPLHF,TGTGCCAGCAAGGACGTTGGGGTGAGGTCACCCCTCCACTTT
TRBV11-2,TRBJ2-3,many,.,CASSLDMSTDTQYF,TGTGCCAGCAGCTTAGATATGTCCACAGATACGCAGTATTTT
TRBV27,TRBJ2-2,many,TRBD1,CASKPLGTGGTGELFF,TGTGCCAGCAAGCCCCTCGGGACAGGGGGCACCGGGGAGCTGTTTTTT
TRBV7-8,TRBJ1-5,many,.,CASSLWGRTLYSNQPQHF,TGTGCCAGCAGCTTGTGGGGACGGACACTATATAGCAATCAGCCCCAGCATTTT
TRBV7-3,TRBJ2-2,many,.,CASSGLAYTGELFF,TGTGCCAGCAGCGGTCTAGCCTACACCGGGGAGCTGTTTTTT
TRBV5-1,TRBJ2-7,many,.,CASSSSSSYEQYF,TGCGCCAGCAGCTCGTCAAGCTCCTACGAGCAGTACTTC
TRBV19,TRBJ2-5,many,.,CASRSPNVETQYF,TGTGCCAGTAGATCCCCCAACGTGGAGACCCAGTACTTC
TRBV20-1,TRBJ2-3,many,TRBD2,CSARKRGASTDTQYF,TGCAGTGCTAGGAAGCGGGGGGCCAGCACAGATACGCAGTATTTT
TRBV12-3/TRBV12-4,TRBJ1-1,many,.,CASSSTGPWTEAFF,TGTGCCAGCAGTTCCACCGGACCTTGGACTGAAGCTTTCTTT
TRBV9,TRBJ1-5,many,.,CASSGFGGENQPQHF,TGTGCCAGCAGCGGGTTTGGGGGGGAGAATCAGCCCCAGCATTTT
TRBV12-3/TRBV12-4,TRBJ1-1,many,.,CASSFQGSTEAFF,TGTGCCAGCAGTTTTCAGGGAAGCACTGAAGCTTTCTTT
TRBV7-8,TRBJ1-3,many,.,CASSLAGQNTIYF,TGTGCCAGCAGCTTAGCGGGACAAAACACCATATATTTT
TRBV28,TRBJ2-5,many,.,CASSSDWDAETQYF,TGTGCCAGCAGTTCCGACTGGGACGCGGAGACCCAGTACTTC
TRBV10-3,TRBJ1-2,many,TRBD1,CAISGTGNYGYTF,TGTGCCATCAGTGGGACAGGGAATTATGGCTACACCTTC
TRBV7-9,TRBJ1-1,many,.,CASSLVNTEAFF,TGTGCCAGCAGCTTAGTTAACACTGAAGCTTTCTTT
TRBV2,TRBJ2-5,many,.,CATSLGEETQYF,TGTGCCACCTCATTAGGAGAAGAGACCCAGTACTTC
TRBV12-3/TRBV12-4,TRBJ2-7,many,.,CASSFMTGAIHEQYF,TGTGCCAGCAGTTTTATGACCGGTGCGATCCACGAGCAGTACTTC
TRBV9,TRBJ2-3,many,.,CASSVGNPDTQYF,TGTGCCAGCAGCGTAGGTAATCCAGATACGCAGTATTTT
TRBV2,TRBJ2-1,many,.,CASRDFSGHNEQFF,TGTGCCAGCAGAGACTTTTCGGGCCACAATGAGCAGTTCTTC
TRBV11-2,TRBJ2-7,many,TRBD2,CASSLGSGVFYEQYF,TGTGCCAGCAGCTTAGGTAGCGGGGTTTTCTACGAGCAGTACTTC
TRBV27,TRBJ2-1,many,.,CASSKSQGNEQFF,TGTGCCAGCAGTAAATCTCAGGGCAATGAGCAGTTCTTC
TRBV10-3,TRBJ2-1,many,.,CAINFRADNEQFF,TGTGCCATCAATTTCCGGGCCGACAATGAGCAGTTCTTC
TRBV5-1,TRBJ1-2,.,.,CASSLEVSNYGCTF,TGCGCCAGCAGCTTGGAGGTCTCTAACTATGGCTGCACCTTC
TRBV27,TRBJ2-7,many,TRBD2,CASSPNLAGDLEQYF,TGTGCCAGCAGTCCTAATCTAGCGGGGGATCTCGAGCAGTACTTC
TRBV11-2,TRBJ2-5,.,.,CASSLNGQSRQETQYF,TGTGCCAGCAGCTTGAATGGACAGTCTCGACAAGAGACCCAGTACTTC